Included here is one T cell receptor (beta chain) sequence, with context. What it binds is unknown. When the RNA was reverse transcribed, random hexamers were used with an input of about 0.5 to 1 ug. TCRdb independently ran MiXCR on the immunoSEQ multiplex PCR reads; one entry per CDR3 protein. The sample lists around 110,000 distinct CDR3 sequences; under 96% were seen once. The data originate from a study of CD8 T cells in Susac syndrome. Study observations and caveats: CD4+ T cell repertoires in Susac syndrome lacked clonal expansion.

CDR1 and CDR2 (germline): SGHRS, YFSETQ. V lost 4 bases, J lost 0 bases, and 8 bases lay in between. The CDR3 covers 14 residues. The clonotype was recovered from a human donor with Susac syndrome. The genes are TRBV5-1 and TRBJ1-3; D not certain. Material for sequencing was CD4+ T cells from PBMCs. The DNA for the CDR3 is TGCGCCAGCAGCCCTGACTACTCTGGAAACACCATATATTTT. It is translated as CASSPDYSGNTIYF.